This TCR beta chain was retrieved from a study of post-analysis software for immune sequencing data. Study results and caveats: TRBV5-6, TRBV5-1 and TRBV20-1 belonged to a set of about five TRBV segments that were more frequent in patients than controls.

With regard to this clonotype: Its cognate antigen is unknown.

Presence of unique molecular identifiers characterized the TCR beta cDNA libraries. TCRdb recomputed calls from the PCR reads with MiXCR, one row per CDR3 protein. The sample lists 820,000 or so distinct CDR3 sequences, under 70% occurring once. The CDR3 length is 15 residues. V lost 6 bases to trimming and J lost 0 bases; unmatched junction nucleotides: 7. The chain employs TRBV12-3 or TRBV12-4 and TRBJ2-7, with 8 bases aligning to TRBD1. Material: blood. The source of this sequence is a girl aged 5-17 years with multiple sclerosis. This CDR3 reads CASSRRDRSSYEQYF. The CDR3 DNA sequence: TGTGCCAGCAGCCGCCGGGACAGGAGCTCCTACGAGCAGTACTTC.